This TCR beta chain originates from a study of T cells in women clearing cervical HPV infection. Turning to the study itself: Control women cleared a single incident HPV16 infection within 12 months.

The CDR3 is 14 residues long. Trimming stripped 0 bases from V and 5 bases from J, with 12 bases between. CDR1 SGHRS and CDR2 YFSETQ come from the germline V gene. On this clone: Its antigen remains unidentified. The CDR3 is cut off 3 residues early in the read; its end comes from the germline J gene.

Study results and caveats: CIN3+ cases had significantly higher TCR richness than controls; evenness did not differ. Associations may precede or follow infection; HPV-specific or memory T cells were not isolated.

TCR beta CDR3 amplified by multiplex PCR from approximately 1,200 ng genomic DNA. TCRdb's table, derived via immunoSEQ multiplex PCR, lists solely in-frame clones and lacks some. The sample has fewer than 30,000 clones; the top ten hold more than 6.5%. This clonotype was sampled from a woman between 18 and 70 years old with a cervical HPV16 infection that either progressed to CIN3+ or cleared (not recorded which). The material sequenced was blood buffy coat. The chain has TRBV5-1 and TRBJ2-7; D might be TRBD1 or TRBD2, each matching 5 bases. Partial CDR3 DNA: TGCGCCAGCAGCTTGGCACAGGTGGGAGACGAG. This sequence encodes CASSLAQVGDE. The entire CDR3 reads CASSLAQVGDEQYF.